This entry lists 20 T cell receptor beta chains sequenced from one sample in a study of cytomegalovirus exposure and HLA in healthy donors (dated by TCRdb to the late 2010s). The method was the immunoSEQ multiplex PCR assay. A mixture of 60 forward primers for TCR Vbeta segments and 13 reverse primers for TCR Jbeta segments was used in the multiplex PCR. TCRdb carries this immuneACCESS record with in-frame sequences only. Its versions omit some clonotypes, under half of them owing to an unresolved V gene in the studies checked, with the rest unexplained. In this sample the table shows about 110,000 clones, around 81% of which occur a single time. In total, the top ten clones hold more than 2% of the sample. Sequenced material: PBMCs. The receptor source for this set is a woman in her twenties or thirties in good health and CMV-seronegative.

The chain's CDR3 is CASSRITSGETQYF. The DNA for the CDR3 is TGTGCCAGCAGTCGGATAACTAGCGGTGAGACCCAGTACTTC. The chain uses TRBV13 and TRBJ2-5; TRBD2 matches at 8 bases. Germline values: CDR1 PRHDT, CDR2 FYEKMQ (reference sequence). The length of the CDR3 is 14 residues. V shed 6 bases, J shed 5 bases, and the junction held 8 bases outside the gene matches.

This clone was seen a few times. V is TRBV30 and J is TRBJ1-6; D gene ambiguous. Germline lookup yields CDR1 GTSNPN and CDR2 SVGIG (reference sequence). The V gene lost 3 bases and the J gene lost 10 bases, with 19 bases spanning the gap. This CDR3 region has 15 residues. The CDR3 DNA reads as TGTGCCTGGAGGCTCGACACGGGGAAGGACTCACCCCTCCACTTT. This sequence encodes CAWRLDTGKDSPLHF.

This clone was seen once. J is TRBJ2-3 and V is TRBV29-1; D gene ambiguous. The length of the CDR3 is 13 residues. Per germline, CDR1 SQVTM and CDR2 ANQGSEA. V lost 3 bases to trimming and J lost 3 bases, with 10 bases between them. The CDR3 is CSVDPQTTDTQYF. The CDR3 region has the DNA TGCAGCGTTGACCCGCAAACTACAGATACGCAGTATTTT.

The chain couples TRBV7-7 to TRBJ2-3, with D unclear. Germline CDR1 and CDR2: SSHAT and FNYEAQ (reference sequence). This CDR3 contains 16 residues. Deletions cut 3 bases from V and 5 bases from J, with 18 bases between. CDR3 in amino acids: CASSLSPGTSLDTQYF. The CDR3 region has the DNA TGTGCCAGCAGCTTGTCTCCGGGTACATCCTTAGATACGCAGTATTTT.

A few counts support this clone. The chain employs TRBV6-5 and TRBJ1-1, with D perhaps TRBD1 (6 bases). Germline CDR1 is MNHEY and CDR2 is SVGAGI. The V end was cut by 2 bases, the J end by 4 bases, with 17 bases between. The CDR3 consists of 16 residues. CDR3 nucleotides: TGTGCCAGCAGTTACCCCATCGGGGGGCGAGGCACTGAAGCTTTCTTT. This translates into CASSYPIGGRGTEAFF.

The chain joins TRBV29-1 to TRBJ2-5; maybe TRBD2 (5 bases). Trimming removed 2 bases at V and 3 bases at J, with 7 bases between. The CDR3 consists of 12 residues. The germline gives CDR1 SQVTM, CDR2 ANQGSEA. CDR3 amino acids: CSVEKLEETQYF. The CDR3, as DNA: TGCAGCGTTGAAAAACTAGAAGAGACCCAGTACTTC.

Only one count was recorded for this clone. The chain employs TRBV9 and TRBJ2-5, with 11 bases aligning to TRBD2. Germline loops: CDR1 SGDLS, CDR2 YYNGEE. V was clipped by 0 bases and J by 0 bases; unmatched bases: 4. There are 17 residues in the CDR3. The DNA of the CDR3 is TGTGCCAGCAGCGTAGGGGTAGCGGGAGGGTACCAAGAGACCCAGTACTTC. This translates into CASSVGVAGGYQETQYF.

V is TRBV6-5 and J is TRBJ2-7; D remains ambiguous. V dropped 0 bases and J dropped 2 bases, with 11 bases sitting between them. This CDR3 contains 15 residues. From germline, CDR1 is MNHEY and CDR2 SVGAGI. For the CDR3, the DNA is TGTGCCAGCAGTTACTCGATTCCCCCTACCTACGAGCAGTACTTC. Translation gives CASSYSIPPTYEQYF.

The CDR3 region is CASGNRGDAGELFF. The DNA for the CDR3 is TGTGCCAGTGGTAACAGGGGGGACGCCGGGGAGCTGTTTTTT. This chain joins TRBV19 and TRBJ2-2; 8 bases map to TRBD1. Germline V gene lookup returns CDR1 LNHDA and CDR2 SQIVND (reference sequence). The CDR3 has 14 amino acids. V was clipped by 8 bases and J by 6 bases; unmatched bases: 8.

The V and J genes are TRBV29-1 and TRBJ1-1, with TRBD1 matching over 8 bases. Germline trimming cut 7 bases from V and 0 bases from J; bases unmatched to any gene: 4. The CDR3 contains 13 residues. The germline V gene encodes CDR1 SQVTM and CDR2 ANQGSEA. CDR3 residues: CSGVRGLNTEAFF. The CDR3 DNA is TGCAGCGGGGTCAGGGGGCTGAACACTGAAGCTTTCTTT.

The chain combines TRBV5-1 with TRBJ2-7, with D unresolved. V dropped 6 bases and J dropped 0 bases, with 13 bases sitting between them. CDR3 length equals 14 residues. Germline CDR1 and CDR2: SGHRS and YFSETQ. CDR3 sequence: CASTLSINSYEQYF. In DNA, the CDR3 is TGCGCCAGCACCCTAAGCATAAACTCCTACGAGCAGTACTTC.

J is TRBJ2-7 and V is TRBV4-1, with D unresolved. The V gene lost 0 bases and the J gene lost 3 bases, with 12 bases spanning the gap. This CDR3 has 15 residues. CDR1 and CDR2 from the germline V gene are MGHRA and YSYEKL. The CDR3 nucleotides read TGCGCCAGCAGCCAAGATCCGGGTACCTTCTACGAGCAGTACTTC. As protein: CASSQDPGTFYEQYF.

In nucleotides, the CDR3 is TGTGCCAGCCTTATCCCGGGCCAGGGCCATGGCTACACCTTC. This encodes CASLIPGQGHGYTF. The J gene is TRBJ1-2, the V gene TRBV28, with a tentative D call TRBD1 (5 bases). This CDR3 has 14 residues. The ends were cut back, 8 bases at V and 6 bases at J, with 19 bases in the middle. The germline V gene has CDR1 MDHEN and CDR2 SYDVKM.

The chain has TRBV2 and TRBJ1-5, with TRBD1 matching over 8 bases. The CDR3 totals 14 residues. Germline CDR1 is SNHLY and CDR2 is FYNNEI. V lost 6 bases and J lost 6; bases outside the gene matches: 7. The chain's CDR3 is CASSLRTGPQPQHF. The DNA of the CDR3 is TGTGCCAGCAGCCTTAGGACAGGGCCTCAGCCCCAGCATTTT.

The CDR3 sequence is CATSTRQGTYEQYF. In DNA form, the CDR3 reads TGTGCCACCAGCACTAGACAGGGAACCTACGAGCAGTACTTC. J is TRBJ2-7 and V is TRBV15; TRBD1 aligns across 7 bases. Germline V CDR1 and CDR2: LNHNV, YYDKDF (reference sequence). The CDR3 loop spans 14 amino acids. With 4 bases clipped from V and 2 bases from J, the junction kept 5 bases outside the gene matches.

The genes are TRBV7-6 and TRBJ2-5; 11 nucleotides match TRBD2. V trimming: 2 bases; J trimming: 1 base; junction bases outside the gene matches: 12. The CDR3 covers 19 residues. Germline V gives CDR1 SGHVS, CDR2 FNYEAQ. The DNA of the CDR3 is TGTGCCAGCAGCTTACCCTTAGCGGGAGGGCCCAGGGGCCAAGAGACCCAGTACTTC. Translating gives CASSLPLAGGPRGQETQYF.

In DNA, the CDR3 is TGTGCCACCTCCCCTCTGCGTAAGTTCGAGCAGTACTTC. Its protein product is CATSPLRKFEQYF. This rearrangement joins TRBV7-9 to TRBJ2-7; no clear D. V lost 10 bases to trimming and J lost 6 bases, with 19 bases between them. The germline gives CDR1 SEHNR, CDR2 FQNEAQ (reference sequence). The CDR3 has 13 amino acids.

J is TRBJ2-3 and V is TRBV14, with 9 bases that match TRBD2. The length of the CDR3 is 15 residues. The J segment lost 7 bases and the V segment lost 4 bases, leaving 9 bases of the junction unmatched. CDR1 and CDR2 from the germline V gene are SGHDN and FVKESK. The CDR3 nucleotides read TGTGCCAGCAGCCTAGCGGGGGCCCTCGGGAATACGCAGTATTTT. Amino acids: CASSLAGALGNTQYF. Complete variable domain (other parts from reference TRBV14 and TRBJ2-3): EAGVTQFPSHSVIEKGQTVTLRCDPISGHDNLYWYRRVMGKEIKFLLHFVKESKQDESGMPNNRFLAERTGGTYSTLKVQPAELEDSGVYFCASSLAGALGNTQYFGPGTRLTVL.

The chain employs TRBV7-2 and TRBJ1-2, with TRBD1 matching 8 bases. The CDR3 consists of 12 residues. The germline CDR1 and CDR2 sequences are SGHTA and FQGNSA. The J segment lost 3 bases and the V segment lost 7 bases, leaving 1 base of the junction unmatched. CDR3: CASNRGDYGYTF. The CDR3, as DNA: TGTGCCAGCAACAGGGGGGACTATGGCTACACCTTC.

The chain couples TRBV5-4 to TRBJ1-2; D might be TRBD1 (5 bases). CDR3 length: 14 amino acids. Germline values: CDR1 SGHNT, CDR2 YYREEE (reference sequence). V dropped 4 bases and J dropped 4 bases, with 14 bases sitting between them. CDR3 DNA sequence: TGTGCCAGCAGCCTGGGGGGGGGTCTCTATGGCTACACCTTC. Translating it yields CASSLGGGLYGYTF.